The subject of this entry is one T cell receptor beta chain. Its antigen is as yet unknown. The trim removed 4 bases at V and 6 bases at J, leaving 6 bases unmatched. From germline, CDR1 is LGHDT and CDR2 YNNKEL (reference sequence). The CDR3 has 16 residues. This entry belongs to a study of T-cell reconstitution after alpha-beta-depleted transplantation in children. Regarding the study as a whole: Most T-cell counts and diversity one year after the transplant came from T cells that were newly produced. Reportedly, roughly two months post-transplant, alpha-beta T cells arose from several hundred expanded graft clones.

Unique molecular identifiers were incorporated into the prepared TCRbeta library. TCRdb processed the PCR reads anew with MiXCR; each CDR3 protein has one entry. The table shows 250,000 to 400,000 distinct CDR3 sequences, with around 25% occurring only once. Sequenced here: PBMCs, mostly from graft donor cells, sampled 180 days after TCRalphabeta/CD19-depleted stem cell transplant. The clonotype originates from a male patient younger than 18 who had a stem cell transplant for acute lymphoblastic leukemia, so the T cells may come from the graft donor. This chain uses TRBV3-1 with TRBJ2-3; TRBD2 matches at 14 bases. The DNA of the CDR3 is TGTGCCAGCAGCCTACGACTAGCGGGAGGGCGGGATACGCAGTATTTT. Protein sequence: CASSLRLAGGRDTQYF.